This record concerns one T cell receptor (beta chain) sequence. Its antigen is undetermined. The data were obtained in a study of OX40 agonist ivuxolimab in advanced cancers. Study-level information: The patients received ivuxolimab by intravenous route every 2 weeks at 0.01 to 10 mg/kg. The dose-escalation cohort was about 83% male, with a mean age of around 60 years, ranging roughly 20 to 90. Study-wide points: CD8+ T cells (on average) carried more expanded clones than CD4+ T cells.

Assay used: immunoSEQ multiplex PCR; TCRdb lists only in-frame clones, some missing. The table records 85,000 to 100,000 clones, 70% to 90% of them present only once. V lost 1 base to trimming and J lost 4 bases; unmatched junction nucleotides: 8. Germline CDR1 and CDR2: SGHDN and FVKESK. CDR3 length: 17 residues. The input for sequencing was CD4+ or CD8+ T cells sorted from blood, taken in a trial of the OX40 agonist ivuxolimab. The chain employs TRBV14 and TRBJ2-1; TRBD2 matches at 9 bases. The receptor was isolated from an adult with an advanced solid tumor such as melanoma, head and neck, liver or kidney cancer. The CDR3 coding sequence is TGTGCCAGCAGCCAAGTCAGAGGCGGGGGGGCTTACAATGAGCAGTTCTTC. Translating gives CASSQVRGGGAYNEQFF. Full variable domain (rest looked up from reference TRBV14 and TRBJ2-1): EAGVTQFPSHSVIEKGQTVTLRCDPISGHDNLYWYRRVMGKEIKFLLHFVKESKQDESGMPNNRFLAERTGGTYSTLKVQPAELEDSGVYFCASSQVRGGGAYNEQFFGPGTRLTVL.